Sequencing of this T cell receptor beta chain was carried out in a study of blood T cell repertoires in COVID-19. This CDR3 comprises 14 residues. V lost 1 base and J lost 5, with 11 bases in between. Looked up from germline, CDR1 is SGHTA and CDR2 is FQGNSA. Under the authors' procedure: The authors estimated nucleated cell counts from reference gene primer amplification. Libraries were prepared by immunoSEQ multiplex PCR; TCRdb keeps only in-frame clonotypes and omits some of them. The DNA was the basis for D and trimming; V, J and clone size are from that table. The data contain about 140,000 clones, 84% of them singletons. On this clone: Other nucleotide sequences in the sample specify the same CDR3.

Material: peripheral blood. The chain links TRBV7-2 to TRBJ2-5; possible D gene TRBD2, 6 bases. The sequence derives from a human donor in a cohort sampled during active COVID-19. This CDR3 reads CASSLGGRGETQYF. In nucleotides, the CDR3 is TGTGCCAGCAGCTTAGGCGGCCGGGGGGAGACCCAGTACTTC.